What follows are 3 T cell receptor beta chains derived from one specimen sequenced in a study of technical replicates of blood from a few donors. The protocol was immunoSEQ multiplex PCR, while the TCRdb copy is restricted to in-frame clones and leaves out a portion. The sample includes tens of thousands of clones, roughly 96% of them seen just once. The sequenced sample was T cells isolated from PBMCs. The receptors originated from a human donor in good health.

The chain uses TRBV4-1 and TRBJ1-4; D gene unclear. V was shortened by 0 bases and J by 6 bases, with 14 bases between the two germline ends. This CDR3 spans 16 amino acids. Germline CDR1 MGHRA, CDR2 YSYEKL. CDR3 nucleotide sequence: TGCGCCAGCAGCCAAGAGCTAGGCAGATACTATGAAAAACTGTTTTTT. This encodes CASSQELGRYYEKLFF.

This sequence joins TRBV20-1 and TRBJ1-1; 7 bases map to TRBD1. Germline CDR1 and CDR2: DFQATT and SNEGSKA (reference sequence). Trimming took 6 bases from V and 7 from J; bases not matched to a gene: 5. The CDR3 is 11 residues long. The CDR3 coding sequence is TGCAGTGCAAAACGGGACAGTGAAGCTTTCTTT. Encoded protein: CSAKRDSEAFF.

The J gene is TRBJ2-7, the V gene TRBV27; D is tentatively TRBD1 or TRBD2 (7 bases each). V was pared by 10 bases and J by 7 bases, with 20 bases between. In germline, CDR1 is MNHEY, CDR2 SMNVEV (reference sequence). This CDR3 contains 13 residues. In nucleotides, the CDR3 is TGTGCCACCAGGGGGGGGTATCTACTGGAGCAGTACTTC. This sequence encodes CATRGGYLLEQYF.